The text below deals with one T cell receptor beta chain. As yet, its antigen is unknown. The data were taken from a study of cytomegalovirus exposure and HLA in healthy donors. Broader study findings: In a later analysis, TCR beta V- and J-gene trimming was associated with a missense DCLRE1C variant. Sequence variants that were highly shared formed a cluster that was likely a sequencing artifact. About 87% or about 30% of the time was how often most TCR beta V segments were productive, according to an earlier analysis. By HLA locus, TCR association rates varied in a later analysis, with DRB1 showing the most and HLA-C the fewest.

Primers for the PCR totalled 60 Vbeta and 13 Jbeta. Clones were read by immunoSEQ multiplex PCR, and TCRdb kept only the in-frame ones, dropping some. The table records 120,000 or so clones, roughly 84% of them present only once. Per germline, CDR1 SGHTA and CDR2 FQGNSA. The CDR3 length is 13 residues. Trimming stripped 2 bases from V and 4 bases from J, with 7 bases between. This TCR was recovered from a man in his thirties or forties in good health and CMV-seropositive. The J gene is TRBJ2-3, the V gene TRBV7-2, with a possible D match to TRBD2 (6 bases). Sequencing was carried out using PBMCs. The CDR3 bases are TGTGCCAGCAGCTTATCGGGGGCAGATACGCAGTATTTT. Protein product: CASSLSGADTQYF.